Each of the 2 T cell receptor beta chains below was sequenced from the same sample in a study of blood T cell repertoires in COVID-19. Profiling relied on immunoSEQ multiplex PCR, and the TCRdb table lists in-frame clones only, not all of them. This sample yields around 170,000 clones, of which around nine tenths are seen a single time; under 0.65% belongs to the top ten. Sequenced input: peripheral blood. The receptors were gathered from a man between 60 and 75 years old with COVID-19, enrolled during active disease.

The chain employs TRBV9 and TRBJ1-2; 12 bases are shared with TRBD1. The germline CDR1 and CDR2 sequences are SGDLS and YYNGEE. V was pared by 7 bases and J by 9 bases, with 7 bases of the junction left unmatched. The CDR3 consists of 13 residues. Here the CDR3 reads CASCRDRGLSYTF. For the CDR3, the DNA is TGTGCCAGCTGTCGGGACAGGGGGCTAAGCTACACCTTC.

In the case of this clone: Other DNA sequences from this sample encode an identical CDR3 as well. The V and J genes are TRBV6-5 and TRBJ2-7; 10 bases match TRBD1. The CDR3 covers 13 residues. V lost 6 bases, J lost 3 bases, and 2 bases stayed unmatched. CDR1 is MNHEY, CDR2 SVGAGI, per germline. The CDR3 region has the DNA TGTGCCAGCAGCCGGGACAGGGGCTACGAGCAGTACTTC. It is translated as CASSRDRGYEQYF.